Described below is a single T cell receptor (beta chain) sequence and its context. This clonotype was observed a few times. Its antigen is still unknown. No much larger clone is present one base from it, and per-base qualities are unavailable. Trimming removed 1 base from V and 12 bases from J; the gene matches leave 8 bases unexplained. From cysteine to phenylalanine, the CDR3 is 13 amino acids long. Just CDR3 DNA is preserved here, 39 bases in frame from base 1. CDR1 and CDR2 are drawn from the germline V gene: MNHNS, SASEGT. Library method: multiplex PCR. These reads were obtained on an Illumina HiSeq 4000. To build TCR beta libraries, CDR3 regions were amplified by Arm-PCR using iRepertoire HTBI primers. Before sequencing, the PCR products went through gel purification. In the authors' own workflow: Across samples, fewer than 70 TRBV and 13 to 15 TRBJ segments were identified and used for gene usage analysis of CDR3 amino acid clonotypes. Filtered high-quality paired reads were merged into contigs using COPE and FqMerger. BLAST was used to align contigs to the IMGT TRBV, TRBD and TRBJ reference genes, and CDR3 was defined following IMGT. Any clonotype with a frequency above 0.1% was classified as a highly expanded clone. Shannon entropy served as the measure of repertoire diversity, while the Gini coefficient captured V-J evenness. Public clonotypes were defined as clonotypes shared by more than one individual. TCRdb took the public reads, trimmed them with fastp at Q25, ran MiXCR for clone calling and kept in-frame beta chains. Each CDR3 protein gets just one entry, which takes the most common genes and DNA from the rows behind it. These V and J calls rely on TCRdb rather than the paper's analysis. The sample contains 530,000 or so distinct CDR3 sequences, approximately 13% of them found a single time. The top ten hold roughly a tenth of the sample.

Read against the paper, the sample's time point label means: newly diagnosed GD, antithyroid drugs for less than 3 months. For both TCR sequencing and RNA sequencing, RNA was extracted from PBMCs using TRIzol. The diagnosis of Graves' disease followed American Thyroid Association guidelines. Recruitment of patients was carried out at an endocrinology department in Xi'an, China. From each patient, approximately 9.9 milliliters of peripheral blood was collected into an EDTA anticoagulant tube. Ficoll Paque Plus density gradient separation was used to isolate PBMCs, and no further T cell sorting was performed. An Agilent 2100 Bioanalyzer and agarose gel were used to assess RNA quality, and a NanoDrop 2000 was used to measure RNA concentration. These data belong to a study of regulatory T cells in long-lasting Graves disease (dated by TCRdb to about 2021). The study in broad terms: Patients with newly diagnosed Graves' disease had been on antithyroid drugs for under 3 months. Persistent Graves' disease patients were compared with newly diagnosed Graves' disease patients by peripheral blood TCR sequencing and RNA sequencing. The study took place in China and was registered as a clinical trial. A total of around 35 samples underwent TCR sequencing, from about 13 patients with persistent Graves' disease and some 20 patients with newly diagnosed Graves' disease.

Overall results and qualifications from the work: Because the primary lesion, thyroid tissue, could not be accessed, the study looked at peripheral blood alone. Persistent Graves' disease patients showed lower TCR Shannon entropy and fewer highly expanded clones than newly diagnosed patients, suggesting clonal expansion. The authors noted that the small sample size was a limitation that may lower accuracy. TRBV28, TRBJ1-2 and TRBJ2-5 were preferentially used in persistent disease, while TRBV20-1 and TRBJ2-1 were favored in newly diagnosed disease. Sequencing and analysis were restricted to the TCR beta chain. Patients with persistent disease shared more public clonotypes (approximately 2,500) than newly diagnosed patients did (nearly 1,000).

This sample was shared with a second study, whose subject was T cells in Graves' hyperthyroidism and ophthalmopathy. The second study, in turn, reports: A patient counted as having stable Graves' hyperthyroidism if no progression to ophthalmopathy occurred over 18 months of follow-up. Hyperthyroidism patients were newly diagnosed, had a disease duration of under 2 months, and were aged 18 to 65 years. Exclusion was applied to patients with uncontrolled infections, other autoimmune diseases, pregnancy or lactation. Diagnoses were based on clinical symptoms, serum thyroxine and TRAb, thyroid ultrasound and orbital computed tomography. The TCR CDR3 was subjected to a first round of RT-PCR using the HTBI primer set and the Qiagen OneStep RT-PCR kit. Most expanded thyroid clonotypes (frequency above 0.001) were also detected in blood, a finding suggesting that blood repertoires may reflect thyroid immune responses. A model built on a 13 V-J signature distinguished ophthalmopathy from stable hyperthyroidism, reaching 85% to 90% sensitivity and around 81% specificity in cross-validation and 80%/75% in testing. In validation, the model predicted progression to ophthalmopathy with about 71% sensitivity and over 72% specificity, a median of around six months before onset. To identify TCR V-J signatures that set the groups apart, the researchers used a discovery cohort of about a hundred patients, made up of under 50 with Graves' ophthalmopathy and 55 to 65 with stable Graves' hyperthyroidism. Prospective prediction of ophthalmopathy was tested in an independent validation cohort of under 20 hyperthyroidism patients and some 17 patients who later progressed to ophthalmopathy. The 100 discovery patients were divided at random into training and test sets in a 7:3 ratio. In several Graves' hyperthyroidism patients, the study also compared T-cell repertoires from thyroid tissue with T-cell repertoires from blood. Following sampling, methimazole starting at 30 mg daily was given to hyperthyroidism patients, and high-dose intravenous methylprednisolone was given to ophthalmopathy patients. Libraries were constructed in a second round of multiplex PCR, after which size selection and purification were performed. Libraries were sequenced paired-end with 100 bp reads on an Illumina HiSeq2000. SOAPnuke was used to process the raw data, with reads discarded if the reads contained adapters or uncalled bases, had a mean Phred below 15, or lacked an exact constant-primer or identifier match. COPE v1.2.5 was used to merge high-quality paired reads, and clonotypes were defined as unique nucleotide sequences. MiTCR v1.1 was used to align clonotypes to the IMGT TRBV, TRBD and TRBJ reference segments. Analysis was restricted to V-J combinations with a frequency above 0.0001, which covered 99% to 99.2% of repertoires. A TCS score was defined as the ratio between F50 (clonal expansion) and ExV (chaos), using BLOSUM62-based TCRdist between CDR3 peptides within each V-J. Welch's t-statistics and random forest reduced around 550 V-J features to 10 to 15, which were used in a naive Bayes classifier (R e1071). No statistical method was used to fix the sample size in advance, and group allocation was not hidden from the investigators. The paper describes TCR Vbeta CDR3 sequencing of roughly 130 peripheral blood samples, made up of under 50 ophthalmopathy patients, approximately 73 hyperthyroidism patients and about 17 progressor patients.

This specimen was peripheral blood mononuclear cells (PBMCs), taken at new diagnosis, from a patient treated with antithyroid drugs. The chain is made from TRBV6-1 and TRBJ2-7; the central 8 bases match TRBD1. This TCR was recovered from a man aged 30 to 39 with Graves disease. Donor details come from another sample of the same person, matched by shared clones. This receptor has the CDR3 CASSEGGQGRMYF. The DNA sequence is TGTGCCAGCAGTGAAGGAGGACAGGGCAGGATGTACTTC.